The source of this T cell receptor (beta chain) is a study of shared clonotypes between healthy human individuals. Clones were read by immunoSEQ multiplex PCR, and TCRdb kept only the in-frame ones, dropping some. The data show some 2.4 million clones, 80% to 95% seen once. Points on this clone: The junction and the germline gene differ at one end; a read error may be behind it.

Germline CDR1 reads MDHEN; CDR2 reads SYDVKM. The CDR3 contains 16 residues. The sequenced sample was naive CD4+ T cells from PBMCs. The subset was: CD45RA+ positively selected. The clonotype originates from a man aged 18 to 30 in good health. Some clones in this sample may be carry-over from other donors' samples. The chain combines TRBV28 with TRBJ2-3; D is undetermined. CDR3 loop: CASSLDQRYTLPPDEF. In DNA, the CDR3 is TGTGCCAGCAGTTTAGACCAGCGATATACTCTCCCACCGGACGAATTT.